The 31 T cell receptor beta chains given below trace back to one sample, sequenced in a study of blood T cell repertoires in COVID-19. Produced via immunoSEQ multiplex PCR; TCRdb's table is partial and in-frame only. This sample carries roughly 200,000 clones, roughly 80% of them seen once, and the ten largest clones take around 5.2%. The sequenced sample was PBMCs or T cells enriched from blood (not recorded which). These receptors were collected from a woman between 55 and 75 years old with acute COVID-19.

The rearrangement uses TRBV24-1 and TRBJ1-3; a possible D gene is TRBD1 (5 bases). CDR3 length: 16 amino acids. The germline V gene has CDR1 KGHDR and CDR2 SFDVKD. V lost 0 bases to trimming and J lost 6 bases, with 14 bases between them. CDR3 residues: CATSDLITGMINTIYF. Here the CDR3 DNA reads TGTGCCACCAGTGATTTGATTACAGGTATGATAAACACCATATATTTT.

The chain uses TRBV25-1 and TRBJ2-3, with TRBD2 matching 8 bases. Germline CDR1 reads MGHDK; CDR2 reads SYGVNS. The CDR3 is 17 residues long. J was trimmed by 6 bases and V by 5 bases; bases with no gene match: 16. This CDR3 is CASSPLGGRMRSDTQYF. Written as DNA, the CDR3 is TGTGCCAGCAGTCCCCTTGGCGGGAGGATGCGTAGTGATACGCAGTATTTT.

The V gene is TRBV19, the J gene TRBJ2-7; the match to TRBD2 covers 9 bases. The V segment lost 3 bases and the J segment 9 bases; nucleotides outside the gene matches: 9. Germline V lookup: CDR1 LNHDA, CDR2 SQIVND (reference sequence). The CDR3 is 14 amino acids. The CDR3 is CASSIKREAGGQYF. The CDR3 DNA is TGTGCCAGTAGTATTAAGCGGGAGGCCGGGGGGCAGTACTTC.

The chain employs TRBV9 and TRBJ1-4, with D hard to call. V was shortened by 4 bases and J by 0 bases, with 10 bases between the two germline ends. This CDR3 comprises 15 residues. The germline V gene has CDR1 SGDLS and CDR2 YYNGEE. CDR3 residues: CASSPTGTTNEKLFF. The CDR3 coding sequence is TGTGCCAGCAGCCCAACCGGGACAACTAATGAAAAACTGTTTTTT.

The V gene is TRBV28, the J gene TRBJ2-7, with D perhaps matching TRBD2 (7 bases). The CDR3 totals 12 residues. Between the trimmed V and J ends, which lost 8 bases and 7 bases, there was a span of 15 bases. Germline V gene data show CDR1 as MDHEN and CDR2 as SYDVKM. CDR3 loop: CASGRGAMEQYV. CDR3 DNA: TGTGCCAGCGGGAGGGGGGCGATGGAGCAGTACGTC.

This chain links TRBV1 with TRBJ2-3; the table's TRBD2 call for D was not verified on the DNA. TRBV1 has pseudogene status. The CDR3 length is 19 residues. CDR3 nucleotides: TGCACCAGCAGCCAAGATCCCCTAGCGGAGATTGCTAGCACAGATACGCAGTATTTT. This encodes CTSSQDPLAEIASTDTQYF.

The genes are TRBV7-2 and TRBJ1-6; TRBD1 matches at 7 bases. Germline lookup yields CDR1 SGHTA and CDR2 FQGNSA. J lost 7 bases, V lost 5 bases, and 2 bases had no gene match. The CDR3 is 13 residues long. The CDR3 protein is CASSLQGNSPLHF. In DNA, the CDR3 is TGTGCCAGCAGCCTACAGGGGAATTCACCCCTCCACTTT.

The J gene is TRBJ1-5, the V gene TRBV29-1, with D possibly TRBD1 on 5 matching bases. V was cut by 4 bases and J by 3 bases, with 13 bases left in between. The CDR3 is 14 residues long. The germline CDR1 and CDR2 sequences are SQVTM and ANQGSEA. CDR3 loop: CSVAPGGYNQPQHF. The CDR3 nucleotides read TGCAGCGTTGCCCCCGGGGGGTACAATCAGCCCCAGCATTTT.

The chain has TRBV6-2 or TRBV6-3 and TRBJ2-4, with D possibly being TRBD2 (7 bases). Germline V gene lookup returns CDR1 MNHEY and CDR2 SVGEGT. The CDR3 has 16 residues. Trimming shortened V by 5 bases and J by 8 bases, and 22 bases separated the two germline ends. CDR3 sequence reads: CASSTRGRGGEDIQYF. The CDR3 DNA follows: TGTGCCAGCAGTACCAGGGGAAGGGGAGGGGAGGACATTCAGTACTTC.

The chain joins TRBV6-5 to TRBJ1-2; 8 positions match TRBD1. The CDR3 covers 13 residues. Per the germline V gene, CDR1 is MNHEY and CDR2 is SVGAGI. V lost 6 bases and J lost 1; bases outside the gene matches: 1. The DNA for the CDR3 is TGTGCCAGCAGGACAGGGGTTAACTATGGCTACACCTTC. This codes for CASRTGVNYGYTF.

This rearrangement joins TRBV5-4 to TRBJ2-2, with D possibly TRBD1 on 6 matching bases. Germline values: CDR1 SGHNT, CDR2 YYREEE (reference sequence). The CDR3 sequence is 15 residues long. V gave up 3 bases and J gave up 2 bases, with 11 bases separating them. CDR3 loop: CASSSGTPNTGELFF. In DNA form, the CDR3 reads TGTGCCAGCAGCTCCGGGACACCTAACACCGGGGAGCTGTTTTTT.

In this sample, this clone turned up once. The V call is TRBV29-1, the J call TRBJ2-1; 8 bases are shared with TRBD2. From germline, CDR1 is SQVTM and CDR2 ANQGSEA. Trimming removed 7 bases from V and 3 bases from J; junction bases left unmatched: 8. CDR3 length: 14 amino acids. The CDR3 coding sequence is TGCAGCGCCGCACTAGCGGAAATCTACAATGAGCAGTTCTTC. This gives the protein CSAALAEIYNEQFF.

The V call is TRBV5-8, the J call TRBJ2-2, with 7 nucleotides matching TRBD1. V lost 0 bases to trimming and J lost 6 bases; unmatched junction nucleotides: 8. This CDR3 has 16 residues. Germline values: CDR1 SGHTS, CDR2 YDEGEE. Here the CDR3 reads CASSLEGGSFPGELFF. The CDR3 DNA is TGTGCCAGCAGCTTGGAAGGGGGCAGTTTTCCCGGGGAGCTGTTTTTT.

The CDR3, as DNA: TGCGCCAGCAGCCAAGTGAGGGGGCTAGGAGAGACCCAGTACTTC. It yields the protein CASSQVRGLGETQYF. This chain uses TRBV4-3 with TRBJ2-5; TRBD1 matches 7 bases. Germline V gives CDR1 LGHNA, CDR2 YSLEER. Trimming removed 1 base from V and 4 bases from J; junction bases left unmatched: 6. This CDR3 is 15 amino acids long.

This chain links TRBV7-9 with TRBJ1-3; 7 positions match TRBD1. The CDR3 consists of 12 residues. V trimming: 6 bases; J trimming: 11 bases; junction bases outside the gene matches: 7. The germline V gene encodes CDR1 SEHNR and CDR2 FQNEAQ (reference sequence). The CDR3 nucleotides are TGTGCCAGCAGTCTGGACAGGTTGGCCATATATTTT. Its translation: CASSLDRLAIYF.

This clone was counted a few times. The rearrangement uses TRBV19 and TRBJ1-5, with D possibly matching TRBD1 (5 bases). V lost 3 bases and J 2 bases, leaving 14 bases between the germline ends. Per germline, CDR1 LNHDA and CDR2 SQIVND (reference sequence). This CDR3 is built from 16 residues. CDR3 residues: CASSIRSGVGNQPQHF. The CDR3 DNA reads as TGTGCCAGTAGTATCCGATCGGGGGTTGGCAATCAGCCCCAGCATTTT.

The rearrangement uses TRBV7-2 and TRBJ2-1; the match to TRBD2 covers 10 bases. This CDR3 contains 17 residues. After removal of 5 bases from V and 1 base from J, the junction contained 8 bases not matched to a gene. Germline-derived CDR1 and CDR2 are SGHTA and FQGNSA. The CDR3 loop is CASSLQAGGVSYNEQFF. The CDR3 nucleotides read TGTGCCAGCAGCCTACAAGCGGGGGGGGTTTCCTACAATGAGCAGTTCTTC. The complete variable domain, with remaining parts taken from reference TRBV7-2 and TRBJ2-1, reads GAGVSQSPSNKVTEKGKDVELRCDPISGHTALYWYRQSLGQGLEFLIYFQGNSAPDKSGLPSDRFSAERTGGSVSTLTIQRTQQEDSAVYLCASSLQAGGVSYNEQFFGPGTRLTVL.

This chain joins TRBV4-2 and TRBJ1-6; 8 bases match TRBD1. The CDR3 is made up of 15 amino acids. The germline CDR1 and CDR2 sequences are LGHNA and YNFKEQ. Trimming removed 5 bases from V and 5 bases from J; junction bases left unmatched: 5. CDR3 loop: CASSAQTGDNSPLHF. In nucleotides, the CDR3 is TGTGCCAGCAGCGCTCAGACAGGGGATAATTCACCCCTCCACTTT.

This sequence joins TRBV7-2 and TRBJ2-4; TRBD2 is a possible D gene (5 bases). The CDR3 totals 12 residues. In germline, CDR1 is SGHTA, CDR2 FQGNSA. Trimming took 3 bases from V and 8 from J, leaving 8 bases between them. The DNA for the CDR3 is TGTGCCAGCAGCTTTGGAGGTTACATTCAGTACTTC. It specifies CASSFGGYIQYF.

V is TRBV7-2 and J is TRBJ1-2, with TRBD1 identical over 12 bases. This CDR3 is built from 15 residues. J was trimmed by 8 bases and V by 4 bases; bases with no gene match: 8. Per the germline V gene, CDR1 is SGHTA and CDR2 is FQGNSA. In DNA form, the CDR3 reads TGTGCCAGCAGCTACCCCGGGACAGGGGGCCGGGGCTACACCTTC. Residues: CASSYPGTGGRGYTF.

CDR3 DNA sequence: TGTGCCAGCAGTTGGGGGACAGCTACTGGCTACACCTTC. Amino acid sequence: CASSWGTATGYTF. The chain has TRBV12-3 or TRBV12-4 and TRBJ1-2; 7 nucleotides align to TRBD1. The V gene end was trimmed by 4 bases and the J gene end by 7 bases; junction bases not matched to a gene: 6. CDR3 length: 13 amino acids.

This chain uses TRBV10-3 with TRBJ2-1, with 9 bases matching TRBD2. Germline V CDR1 and CDR2: ENHRY, SYGVKD. The CDR3 contains 14 residues. Germline trimming cut 4 bases from V and 8 bases from J; bases unmatched to any gene: 6. The CDR3 region is CAISAGLAVDEQFF. The CDR3 DNA follows: TGTGCCATCAGTGCGGGACTAGCTGTCGATGAGCAGTTCTTC.

Only a few counts were recorded for this clone. This chain links TRBV6-5 with TRBJ1-1; D perhaps matches TRBD1 (5 bases). CDR1 and CDR2 from the germline V gene are MNHEY and SVGAGI. This CDR3 has 14 residues. Trimming removed 2 bases at V and 5 bases at J, with 12 bases between. The CDR3, as DNA: TGTGCCAGCAGTTACGGGCAGGGTGGGACTGAAGCTTTCTTT. It specifies CASSYGQGGTEAFF.

V gene TRBV29-1 combines with J gene TRBJ1-2; no clear D. Trimming removed 4 bases at V and 8 bases at J, with 17 bases between. The CDR3 covers 13 residues. Per germline, CDR1 SQVTM and CDR2 ANQGSEA. Here the CDR3 reads CSVARGEKRGYTF. Here the CDR3 DNA reads TGCAGCGTTGCTCGGGGAGAGAAAAGAGGCTACACCTTC.

CDR3 region: CASSEGLASYEQYF. CDR3 coding DNA: TGTGCCAGCAGTGAAGGACTAGCCTCCTACGAGCAGTACTTC. The chain combines TRBV2 with TRBJ2-7; 7 bases align to TRBD2. The germline CDR1 and CDR2 sequences are SNHLY and FYNNEI. The CDR3 extends over 14 amino acids. V lost 1 base to trimming and J lost 0 bases; unmatched junction nucleotides: 0.

The chain couples TRBV27 to TRBJ1-2, with a possible D match to TRBD1 (6 bases). Germline V gene sequence: CDR1 MNHEY, CDR2 SMNVEV (reference sequence). The CDR3 is made up of 13 amino acids. Deletions cut 2 bases from V and 2 bases from J, with 6 bases between. The CDR3 loop is CASSLGGNYGYTF. The CDR3 DNA follows: TGTGCCAGCAGTTTAGGGGGCAACTATGGCTACACCTTC.

V and J are TRBV19 and TRBJ2-1; 8 nucleotides align to TRBD2. There are 17 residues in the CDR3. The germline gives CDR1 LNHDA, CDR2 SQIVND (reference sequence). The junction had 4 bases not matched to a gene; V was cut back by 0 bases and J by 0 bases. The CDR3 DNA reads TGTGCCAGTAGTATAGATGATAGCGGGATCTCCTACAATGAGCAGTTCTTC. It codes for CASSIDDSGISYNEQFF.

The rearrangement links TRBV4-3 to TRBJ1-6; D call uncertain. The CDR3 runs 16 residues. Germline CDR1 and CDR2: LGHNA and YSLEER. The V gene lost 1 base and the J gene lost 7 bases, with 14 bases spanning the gap. CDR3 in DNA: TGCGCCAGCAGCCAAGGGTTGACACGGGAGAATTCACCCCTCCACTTT. This sequence encodes CASSQGLTRENSPLHF.

The V gene is TRBV18, the J gene TRBJ1-1; tentatively, D is TRBD1 (6 bases). Looked up from germline, CDR1 is KGHSH and CDR2 is LQKENI. This CDR3 has 15 amino acids. The ends were cut back, 5 bases at V and 0 bases at J, with 13 bases in the middle. The CDR3 loop reads CASSGNRVMNTEAFF. The CDR3 coding sequence is TGTGCCAGCTCAGGAAACAGGGTCATGAACACTGAAGCTTTCTTT.

The V gene is TRBV5-5, the J gene TRBJ2-2, with D possibly being TRBD1 (6 bases). Between the trimmed V and J ends, which lost 4 bases and 2 bases, there was a span of 12 bases. CDR1 is SGHKS, CDR2 YYEKEE, per germline (reference sequence). The CDR3 is 15 residues long. The chain's CDR3 is CASSRQETNTGELFF. The CDR3 DNA reads TGTGCCAGCAGCCGACAGGAAACAAACACCGGGGAGCTGTTTTTT.

This chain connects TRBV7-9 to TRBJ2-1; D not certain. V shed 4 bases and J shed 5 bases, with 15 bases lying between them. Germline V gives CDR1 SEHNR, CDR2 FQNEAQ (reference sequence). The CDR3 has 15 residues. The CDR3 coding sequence is TGTGCCAGCAGCTCCTATTCCACCATTAACAATGAGCAGTTCTTC. It encodes CASSSYSTINNEQFF.